This TCR beta chain was captured by sequencing in a study of T cells after posttransplantation cyclophosphamide (dated by TCRdb to 2016 to 2018). Background on the whole study: Using TRB sequencing, the study followed how the T cell repertoire reconstituted after myeloablative bone marrow transplantation in which posttransplantation cyclophosphamide served as GVHD prophylaxis. Antigen receptor sequencing covered samples from some 35 PTCy-treated patients and about 17 of their related bone marrow donors. In 3 patients, TRB sequencing was also performed on up to about 3 more blood samples taken 2 to 5.2 years after transplant, and in 4 patients, pretransplant blood was also TRB-sequenced. Public TRB sequences were compared against a database of over 3,600 sequences linked to responses to pathogens, tumor antigens, self-antigens and alloantigens. TRB sequencing was performed on blood from all 34 PTCy patients with 1-year posttransplant specimens. Because TRA and TRB clonality correlated tightly in under ten samples, the subsequent TCR analyses were limited to TRB only.

TRB sequencing was run on genomic DNA with either the immunoSEQ assay at survey resolution or the hsTCRB kit. Processing in the source paper ran as follows. Initial read processing used immunoSEQ software, and repertoire analyses used the LymphoSeq R package. Clonality was computed as 1 minus normalized Shannon entropy, and a Gini coefficient was also calculated for each TRB dataset. Phenotypes of unsorted samples were inferred by mapping TRB sequences from sorted subsets of the recipient or donor onto the same recipient's unsorted samples. In TCRdb, the immuneACCESS table is reduced to in-frame sequences with V and J assigned. These tables do not hold every clone; where another copy was compared, an unresolved V gene accounts for under half, and the others remain unexplained. V and J calls and clone size are as listed in that table; D and trimming were resolved from the DNA. The table records approximately 27,000 clones for this sample, and not one of them appears only once. Of the sample, nearly 1.5% is held by the ten largest clones.

The full study reports these points: Donor-recipient similarity was low at 1-2 months but increased during the first year, and donor CD8+ memory clones often dominated later blood repertoires. The TRB repertoires of T cells infiltrating skin or GI tract showed only limited overlap with the TRB repertoires of T cells in blood. Across approximately 45 patients, TRB clonality was highly associated with recipient CMV seropositivity and CMV reactivation, and PTCy diversity was similar to diversity in CNI/methotrexate controls.

In its sample, this clone was seen many times. Its antigen specificity is not known. Base qualities are not at hand, and no much larger clone is one base apart. The CDR3 contains 18 residues, cysteine and phenylalanine counted. The entry retains the CDR3 DNA only, 54 bases that are in frame from base 1. Trimming takes 3 bases off V and 0 bases off J; junction bases not matched to a gene: 10. As encoded in the germline V gene (reference sequence), CDR1 is GTSNPN while CDR2 is SVGIG. On the day of marrow donation, related bone marrow donors gave peripheral blood samples. Mononuclear cells from peripheral blood and bone marrow were separated by Ficoll-Hypaque density centrifugation and then cryopreserved.

The sequence is built from TRBV30 and TRBJ1-5; the central 11 bases match TRBD1. The TCR was taken from a man in his fifties in good health, CMV-negative, and a related stem cell transplant donor. What was sequenced was PBMCs. The CDR3: CAWRGGTGGLNSNQPQHF. The bases are TGTGCCTGGAGGGGGGGGACAGGGGGATTAAATAGCAATCAGCCCCAGCATTTT.